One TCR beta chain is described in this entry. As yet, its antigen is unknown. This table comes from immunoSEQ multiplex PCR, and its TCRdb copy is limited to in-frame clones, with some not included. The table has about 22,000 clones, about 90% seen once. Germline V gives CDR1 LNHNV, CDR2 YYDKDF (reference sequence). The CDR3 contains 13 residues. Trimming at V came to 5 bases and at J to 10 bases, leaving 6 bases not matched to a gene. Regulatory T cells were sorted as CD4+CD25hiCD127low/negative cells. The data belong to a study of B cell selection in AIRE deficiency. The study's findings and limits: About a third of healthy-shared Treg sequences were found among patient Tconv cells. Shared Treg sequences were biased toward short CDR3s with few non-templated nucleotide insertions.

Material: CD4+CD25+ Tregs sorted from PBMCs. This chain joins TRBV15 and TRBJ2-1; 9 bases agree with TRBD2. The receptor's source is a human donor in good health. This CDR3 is CATSRTSAEEQFF. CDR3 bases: TGTGCCACCAGCCGGACTAGCGCGGAAGAGCAGTTCTTC. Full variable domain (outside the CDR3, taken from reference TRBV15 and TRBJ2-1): DAMVIQNPRYQVTQFGKPVTLSCSQTLNHNVMYWYQQKSSQAPKLLFHYYDKDFNNEADTPDNFQSRRPNTSFCFLDIRSPGLGDTAMYLCATSRTSAEEQFFGPGTRLTVL.